The 20 T cell receptor beta chains in this list originate from one sample, sequenced in a study of CD8+ T cells in alopecia areata (dated by TCRdb to the late 2010s). Receptor amplification or capture employed the immunoSEQ multiplex PCR assay. For TCR sequencing, RNA was extracted from every sample and reverse transcribed into cDNA to serve as template. TCRdb carries this immuneACCESS record with in-frame sequences only. Its versions omit some clonotypes, under half of them owing to an unresolved V gene in the studies checked, with the rest unexplained. A total of about 110,000 clones appear in this sample, 55% to 75% of them only once. The ten largest account for around 20% of the sample. Sequencing was performed on CD8+ T cells sorted from blood. The receptor source for this set is a human donor in good health.

The V call is TRBV15, the J call TRBJ2-3; 7 bases align to TRBD2. With 3 bases clipped from V and 5 bases from J, the junction kept 11 bases outside the gene matches. The CDR3 has 16 amino acids. Germline CDR1 and CDR2: LNHNV and YYDKDF (reference sequence). CDR3 residues: CATSSPTSPEGDTQYF. Written as DNA, the CDR3 is TGTGCCACCAGCAGCCCGACTAGCCCTGAGGGAGATACGCAGTATTTT.

This clone turned up a few times. V is TRBV4-1 and J is TRBJ2-7; TRBD1 might be the D (5 bases). V lost 0 bases, J lost 3 bases, and 12 bases lay in between. The V gene's germline CDR1 is MGHRA and CDR2 YSYEKL. The CDR3 contains 15 residues. The CDR3 nucleotides read TGCGCCAGCAGCCAAGATACGAACAGGAACTACGAGCAGTACTTC. The encoded protein is CASSQDTNRNYEQYF.

As regards this clone: An end of the junction differs from the germline gene, which may be a read error. The J gene is TRBJ2-5, the V gene TRBV7-7; TRBD1 matches 7 bases. From germline, CDR1 is SSHAT and CDR2 FNYEAQ (reference sequence). This CDR3 has 14 amino acids. In DNA form, the CDR3 reads TGTGCTAGCAGCTTACAGGGGTACCAAGAGACCCAGTACTTC. Residues: CASSLQGYQETQYF.

This clone was found a few times. This chain connects TRBV7-9 to TRBJ2-2; maybe TRBD1 (6 bases). The V end was cut by 1 base, the J end by 6 bases, with 15 bases between. This CDR3 contains 16 residues. Germline V gives CDR1 SEHNR, CDR2 FQNEAQ (reference sequence). The CDR3 here is CASSLEGDRYPGELFF. CDR3 nucleotide sequence: TGTGCCAGCAGCTTAGAGGGGGATCGCTATCCCGGGGAGCTGTTTTTT. The full variable domain, completed using reference TRBV7-9 and TRBJ2-2, is DTGVSQNPRHKITKRGQNVTFRCDPISEHNRLYWYRQTLGQGPEFLTYFQNEAQLEKSRLLSDRFSAERPKGSFSTLEIQRTEQGDSAMYLCASSLEGDRYPGELFFGEGSRLTVL.

The chain is built from TRBV29-1 and TRBJ1-1; unclear D gene. The CDR3 runs to 12 residues. Germline CDR1 is SQVTM and CDR2 is ANQGSEA. Trimming took off 0 bases at V and 2 bases at J, with 4 bases between the two ends. The CDR3 loop is CSVEDLNTEAFF. The DNA of the CDR3 is TGCAGCGTTGAAGATCTCAACACTGAAGCTTTCTTT.

The J gene is TRBJ1-2, the V gene TRBV19; tentatively, D is TRBD1 (6 bases). This CDR3 region has 13 residues. V shed 5 bases and J shed 8 bases, with 15 bases lying between them. The V gene's germline CDR1 is LNHDA and CDR2 SQIVND (reference sequence). CDR3 sequence: CASSPGQIQGYTF. CDR3 nucleotides: TGTGCCAGTAGTCCCGGACAGATCCAGGGCTACACCTTC.

The rearrangement uses TRBV13 and TRBJ1-1, with 10 bases matching TRBD1. Trimming cost V 7 bases and J 3 bases; bases outside gene matches: 8. The CDR3 runs 15 residues. The germline gives CDR1 PRHDT, CDR2 FYEKMQ (reference sequence). The CDR3 DNA follows: TGTGCCAGCACCCCGACAGGGGGCGGGGACACTGAAGCTTTCTTT. Amino acid sequence: CASTPTGGGDTEAFF.

The V gene is TRBV10-3, the J gene TRBJ2-7; a weak D match, TRBD1 (6 bases). This CDR3 contains 11 residues. The germline V and J ends were trimmed by 10 bases and 4 bases, with 11 bases remaining between them. Looked up from germline, CDR1 is ENHRY and CDR2 is SYGVKD. The DNA of the CDR3 is TGTGCCACCCAACAGGGTTACGAGCAGTACTTC. Translating gives CATQQGYEQYF.

This clone has a single count. The chain joins TRBV7-9 to TRBJ2-7; the match to TRBD2 covers 7 bases. The CDR3 sequence is 13 residues long. Germline-derived CDR1 and CDR2 are SEHNR and FQNEAQ (reference sequence). V trimming: 5 bases; J trimming: 3 bases; junction bases outside the gene matches: 4. This CDR3 is CASSPTGGYEQYF. The CDR3 DNA sequence: TGTGCCAGCAGCCCCACGGGGGGCTACGAGCAGTACTTC.

The rearrangement links TRBV7-2 to TRBJ1-4; TRBD1 aligns across 10 bases. Germline loops: CDR1 SGHTA, CDR2 FQGNSA. CDR3 size: 15 residues. Trimming cost V 5 bases and J 6 bases; bases outside gene matches: 6. CDR3 loop: CASSVTGTGDEKLFF. Here the CDR3 DNA reads TGTGCCAGCAGCGTTACCGGGACAGGGGATGAAAAACTGTTTTTT.

The chain has TRBV5-4 and TRBJ1-6, with D tentatively TRBD1 (6 bases). The ends were cut back, 4 bases at V and 8 bases at J, with 16 bases in the middle. The CDR3 is made up of 15 amino acids. Per the germline V gene, CDR1 is SGHNT and CDR2 is YYREEE (reference sequence). CDR3 sequence reads: CASSGGRWRDSPLHF. CDR3 nucleotides: TGTGCCAGCAGCGGGGGCCGTTGGAGGGATTCACCCCTCCACTTT.

This chain connects TRBV4-1 to TRBJ2-2, with 11 positions matching TRBD2. J was trimmed by 6 bases and V by 1 base; bases with no gene match: 10. CDR1 MGHRA and CDR2 YSYEKL come from the germline V gene. This CDR3 region has 18 residues. The CDR3 here is CASSQVGLAGGPSGELFF. As DNA, the CDR3 is TGCGCCAGCAGCCAAGTTGGTCTAGCGGGGGGCCCCTCCGGGGAGCTGTTTTTT.

This clone was counted between two and nine times. V usage is TRBV5-1 and J usage is TRBJ1-1; no firm D call. The CDR3 runs to 17 residues. Germline CDR1 SGHRS, CDR2 YFSETQ. V gave up 1 base and J gave up 1 base, with 17 bases separating them. The CDR3 region is CASSLLVWWAANTEAFF. The CDR3 nucleotides are TGCGCCAGCAGCTTGTTAGTCTGGTGGGCGGCGAACACTGAAGCTTTCTTT.

This clone was seen only once. The gene calls are TRBV28 and TRBJ1-6; 7 bases are shared with TRBD1. The CDR3 has 15 amino acids. V trimming: 6 bases; J trimming: 8 bases; junction bases outside the gene matches: 10. CDR1 is MDHEN and CDR2 is SYDVKM in the germline V gene. CDR3 sequence (DNA): TGTGCCAGCAGCTCCTCCCGACAGGGCGATTCACCCCTCCACTTT. Translation gives CASSSSRQGDSPLHF.

This clone turned up a few times. The chain employs TRBV4-1 and TRBJ2-2; 7 positions agree with TRBD1. Germline loops: CDR1 MGHRA, CDR2 YSYEKL. CDR3 length: 14 amino acids. V was clipped by 1 base and J by 6 bases; unmatched bases: 2. CDR3 sequence reads: CASSQGQGPGELFF. In nucleotides, the CDR3 is TGCGCCAGCAGCCAAGGACAGGGTCCCGGGGAGCTGTTTTTT.

The chain carries TRBV6-6 and TRBJ1-1; D ambiguous. CDR3 length: 10 residues. Trimming removed 5 bases from V and 6 bases from J, with 4 bases in between. Germline V lookup: CDR1 MNHNY, CDR2 SVGAGI (reference sequence). As DNA, the CDR3 is TGTGCCAGCAGTCTATCTGAAGCTTTCTTT. Protein: CASSLSEAFF.

This chain links TRBV30 with TRBJ1-3; no firm D call. The CDR3 is 15 residues long. Between the trimmed V and J ends, which lost 0 bases and 0 bases, there was a span of 9 bases. The germline V gene encodes CDR1 GTSNPN and CDR2 SVGIG (reference sequence). The CDR3 DNA follows: TGTGCCTGGAGTGTGAAGGGAATCTCTGGAAACACCATATATTTT. Its translation: CAWSVKGISGNTIYF.

This clone has more than one count but fewer than ten. The V call is TRBV6-1, the J call TRBJ1-5; D ambiguous. V was trimmed by 10 bases and J by 0 bases, leaving 13 bases between them. The length of the CDR3 is 14 residues. Germline V gives CDR1 MNHNS, CDR2 SASEGT. The CDR3 nucleotides are TGTGCCACCTTCGTGGAGGGTAGCAATCAGCCCCAGCATTTT. Protein sequence: CATFVEGSNQPQHF.

This chain joins TRBV13 and TRBJ2-3; TRBD2 agrees at 7 bases. V lost 1 base to trimming and J lost 5 bases; unmatched junction nucleotides: 3. Germline loops: CDR1 PRHDT, CDR2 FYEKMQ (reference sequence). This CDR3 region has 14 residues. Here the CDR3 DNA reads TGTGCCAGCAGCTTAGCGGGGGGAAAAGATACGCAGTATTTT. Translation: CASSLAGGKDTQYF.

The genes are TRBV5-1 and TRBJ1-6; TRBD1 might be the D (6 bases). The germline V gene encodes CDR1 SGHRS and CDR2 YFSETQ. CDR3 length: 17 amino acids. The V end was cut by 0 bases, the J end by 9 bases, with 19 bases between. CDR3 sequence: CASSLEQGRSRVSPLHF. The CDR3 nucleotides are TGCGCCAGCAGCTTGGAACAGGGTCGGTCCCGGGTTTCACCCCTCCACTTT. Full variable domain (rest looked up from reference TRBV5-1 and TRBJ1-6): KAGVTQTPRYLIKTRGQQVTLSCSPISGHRSVSWYQQTPGQGLQFLFEYFSETQRNKGNFPGRFSGRQFSNSRSEMNVSTLELGDSALYLCASSLEQGRSRVSPLHFGNGTRLTVT.